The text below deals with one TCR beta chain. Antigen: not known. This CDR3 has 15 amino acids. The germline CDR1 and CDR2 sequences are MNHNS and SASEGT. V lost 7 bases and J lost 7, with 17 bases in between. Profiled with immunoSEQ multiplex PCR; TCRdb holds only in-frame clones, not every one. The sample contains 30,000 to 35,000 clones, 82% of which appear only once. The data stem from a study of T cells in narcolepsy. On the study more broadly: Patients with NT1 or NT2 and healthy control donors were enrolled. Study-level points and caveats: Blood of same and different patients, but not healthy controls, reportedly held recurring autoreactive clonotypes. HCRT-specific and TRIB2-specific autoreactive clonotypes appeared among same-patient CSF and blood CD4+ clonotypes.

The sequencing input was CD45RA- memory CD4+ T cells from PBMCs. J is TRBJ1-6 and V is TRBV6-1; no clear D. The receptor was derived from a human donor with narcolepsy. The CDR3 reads CASTLEGSGNSPLHF. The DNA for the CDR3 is TGTGCCAGCACCTTGGAAGGCTCGGGGAATTCACCCCTCCACTTT.